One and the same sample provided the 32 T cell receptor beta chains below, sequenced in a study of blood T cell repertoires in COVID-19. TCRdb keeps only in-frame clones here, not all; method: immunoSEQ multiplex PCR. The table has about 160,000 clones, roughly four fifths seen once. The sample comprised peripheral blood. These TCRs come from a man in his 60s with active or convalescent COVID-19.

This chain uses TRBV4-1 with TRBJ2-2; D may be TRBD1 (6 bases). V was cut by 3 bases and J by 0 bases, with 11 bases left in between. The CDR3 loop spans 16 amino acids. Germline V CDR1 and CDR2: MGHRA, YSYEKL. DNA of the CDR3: TGCGCCAGCAGCCACAGTGAGGGGGCGAACACCGGGGAGCTGTTTTTT. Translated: CASSHSEGANTGELFF.

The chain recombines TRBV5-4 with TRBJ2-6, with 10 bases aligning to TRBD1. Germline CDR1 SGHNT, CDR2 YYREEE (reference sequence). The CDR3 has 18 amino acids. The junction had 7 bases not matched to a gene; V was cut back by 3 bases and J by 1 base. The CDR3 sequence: CASSSLRQGASGANVLTF. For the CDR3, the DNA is TGTGCCAGCAGCTCGCTGAGACAGGGGGCTTCTGGGGCCAACGTCCTGACTTTC.

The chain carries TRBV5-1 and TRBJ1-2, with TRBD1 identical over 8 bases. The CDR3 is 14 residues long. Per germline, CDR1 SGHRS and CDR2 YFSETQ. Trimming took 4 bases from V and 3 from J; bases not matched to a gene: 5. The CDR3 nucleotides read TGCGCCAGCAGCGTACAGACAGGGGACTATGGCTACACCTTC. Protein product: CASSVQTGDYGYTF.

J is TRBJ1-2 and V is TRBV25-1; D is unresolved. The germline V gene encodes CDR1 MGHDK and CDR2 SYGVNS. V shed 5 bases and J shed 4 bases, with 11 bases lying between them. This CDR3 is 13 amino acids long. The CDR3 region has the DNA TGTGCCAGCAGTAACAGTCCCTTCTATGGCTACACCTTC. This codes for CASSNSPFYGYTF.

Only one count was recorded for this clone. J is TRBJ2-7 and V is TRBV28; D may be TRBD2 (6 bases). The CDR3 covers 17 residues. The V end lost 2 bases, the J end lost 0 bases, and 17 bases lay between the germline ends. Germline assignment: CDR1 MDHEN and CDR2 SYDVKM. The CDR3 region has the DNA TGTGCCAGCAGTTTAGGCTGGAGCGGGCTGAGCTCCTACGAGCAGTACTTC. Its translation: CASSLGWSGLSSYEQYF.

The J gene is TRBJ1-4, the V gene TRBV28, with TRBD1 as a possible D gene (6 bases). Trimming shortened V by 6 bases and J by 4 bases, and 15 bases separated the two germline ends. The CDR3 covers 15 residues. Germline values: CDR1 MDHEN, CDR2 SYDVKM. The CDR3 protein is CASRPPDRFNEKLFF. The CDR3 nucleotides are TGTGCCAGCAGACCCCCCGACAGGTTTAATGAAAAACTGTTTTTT.

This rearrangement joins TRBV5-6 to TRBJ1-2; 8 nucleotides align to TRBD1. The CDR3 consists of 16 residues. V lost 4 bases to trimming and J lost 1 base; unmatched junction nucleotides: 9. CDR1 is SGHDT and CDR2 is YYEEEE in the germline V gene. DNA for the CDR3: TGTGCCAGCAGCAATGACAGGGGCCGGATTAACTATGGCTACACCTTC. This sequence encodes CASSNDRGRINYGYTF.

The CDR3 spells CASSFKTGGEVLNYGYTF. The CDR3 DNA reads as TGTGCCAGCAGCTTTAAGACAGGGGGCGAAGTCCTTAACTATGGCTACACCTTC. The chain has TRBV7-9 and TRBJ1-2; 10 bases map to TRBD1. V gave up 3 bases and J gave up 1 base; unmatched junction bases: 11. The CDR3 totals 18 residues. CDR1 is SEHNR, CDR2 FQNEAQ, per germline (reference sequence).

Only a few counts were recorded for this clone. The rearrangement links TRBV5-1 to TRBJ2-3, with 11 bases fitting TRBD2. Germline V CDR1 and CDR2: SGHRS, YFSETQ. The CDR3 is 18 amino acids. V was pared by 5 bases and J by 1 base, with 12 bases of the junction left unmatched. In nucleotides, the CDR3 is TGCGCCAGCAGGTCCGGGACTAGCGGTTCCCTTGGCACAGATACGCAGTATTTT. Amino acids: CASRSGTSGSLGTDTQYF.

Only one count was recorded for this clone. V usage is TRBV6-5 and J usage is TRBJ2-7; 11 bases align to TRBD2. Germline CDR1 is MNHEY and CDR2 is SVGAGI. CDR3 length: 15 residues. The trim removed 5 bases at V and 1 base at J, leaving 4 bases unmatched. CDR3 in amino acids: CASSMTSGASYEQYF. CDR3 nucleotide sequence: TGTGCCAGCAGTATGACTAGCGGGGCTTCCTACGAGCAGTACTTC.

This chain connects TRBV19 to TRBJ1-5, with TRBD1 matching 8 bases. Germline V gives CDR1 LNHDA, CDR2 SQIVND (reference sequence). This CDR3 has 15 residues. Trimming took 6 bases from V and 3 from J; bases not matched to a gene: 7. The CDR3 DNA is TGTGCCAGTAGGGAGGACAGGGCGGTCAATCAGCCCCAGCATTTT. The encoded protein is CASREDRAVNQPQHF. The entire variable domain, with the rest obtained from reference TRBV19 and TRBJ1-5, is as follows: DGGITQSPKYLFRKEGQNVTLSCEQNLNHDAMYWYRQDPGQGLRLIYYSQIVNDFQKGDIAEGYSVSREKKESFPLTVTSAQKNPTAFYLCASREDRAVNQPQHFGDGTRLSIL.

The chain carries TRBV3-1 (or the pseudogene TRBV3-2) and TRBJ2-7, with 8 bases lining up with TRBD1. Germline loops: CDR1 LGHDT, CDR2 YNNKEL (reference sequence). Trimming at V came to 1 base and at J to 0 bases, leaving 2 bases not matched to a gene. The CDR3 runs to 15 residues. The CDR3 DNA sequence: TGTGCCAGCAGCCAAGGGACAGGGAACTCCTACGAGCAGTACTTC. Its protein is CASSQGTGNSYEQYF.

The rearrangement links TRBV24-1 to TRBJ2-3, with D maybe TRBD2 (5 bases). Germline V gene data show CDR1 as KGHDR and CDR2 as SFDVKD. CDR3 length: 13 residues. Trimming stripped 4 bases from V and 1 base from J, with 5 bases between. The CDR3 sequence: CATSDGGTDTQYF. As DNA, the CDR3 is TGTGCCACCAGTGACGGGGGCACAGATACGCAGTATTTT.

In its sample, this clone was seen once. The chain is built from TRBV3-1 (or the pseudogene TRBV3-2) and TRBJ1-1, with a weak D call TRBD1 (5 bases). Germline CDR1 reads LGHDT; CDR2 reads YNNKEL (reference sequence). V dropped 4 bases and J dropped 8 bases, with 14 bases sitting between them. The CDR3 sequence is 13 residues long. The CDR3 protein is CASSRGGTWEAFF. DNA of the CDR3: TGTGCCAGCAGCCGGGGCGGGACTTGGGAAGCTTTCTTT.

DNA for the CDR3: TGTGCCAGCAGTGGACAGGGCAATGGAGAGCAGTACTTC. Translated: CASSGQGNGEQYF. This chain joins TRBV12-3 or TRBV12-4 and TRBJ2-7; 8 positions agree with TRBD1. V lost 5 bases, J lost 7 bases, and 7 bases stayed unmatched. There are 13 residues in the CDR3.

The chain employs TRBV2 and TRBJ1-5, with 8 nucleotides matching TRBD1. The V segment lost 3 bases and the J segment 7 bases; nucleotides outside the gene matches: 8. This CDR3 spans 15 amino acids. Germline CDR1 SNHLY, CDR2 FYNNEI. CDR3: CASSDSNRGKQPQHF. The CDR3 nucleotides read TGTGCCAGCAGTGACTCCAACAGGGGGAAGCAGCCCCAGCATTTT.

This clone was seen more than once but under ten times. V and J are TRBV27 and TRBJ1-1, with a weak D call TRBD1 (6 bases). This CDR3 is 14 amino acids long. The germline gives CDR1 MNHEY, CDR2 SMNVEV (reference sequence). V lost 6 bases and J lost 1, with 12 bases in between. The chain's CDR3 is CASSTRGSNTEAFF. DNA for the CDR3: TGTGCCAGCAGCACCAGGGGATCGAACACTGAAGCTTTCTTT.

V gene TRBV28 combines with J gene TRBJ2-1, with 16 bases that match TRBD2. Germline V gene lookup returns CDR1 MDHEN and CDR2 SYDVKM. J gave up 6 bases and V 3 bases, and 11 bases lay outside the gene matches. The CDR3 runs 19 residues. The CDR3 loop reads CASSFSPGTSGRAGNEQFF. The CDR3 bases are TGTGCCAGCAGTTTTTCCCCCGGGACTAGCGGGAGGGCCGGCAATGAGCAGTTCTTC.

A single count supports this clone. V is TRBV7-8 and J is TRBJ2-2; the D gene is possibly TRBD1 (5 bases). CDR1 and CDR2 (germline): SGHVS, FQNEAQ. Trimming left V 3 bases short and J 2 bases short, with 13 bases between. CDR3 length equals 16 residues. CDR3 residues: CASSFSLDTNTGELFF. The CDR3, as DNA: TGTGCCAGCAGCTTTAGTTTGGACACTAACACCGGGGAGCTGTTTTTT.

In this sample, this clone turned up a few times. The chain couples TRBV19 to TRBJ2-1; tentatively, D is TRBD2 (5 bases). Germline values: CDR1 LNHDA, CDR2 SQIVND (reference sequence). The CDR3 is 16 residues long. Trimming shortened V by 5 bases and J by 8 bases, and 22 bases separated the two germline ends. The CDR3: CASSLGLRATSYEQFF. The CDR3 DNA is TGTGCCAGTAGTCTTGGTTTGAGGGCGACGAGCTATGAGCAGTTCTTC.

The DNA of the CDR3 is TGTGCCAGCACCCCGGCAGGGGCTTCCTATGGCTACACCTTC. Its translation: CASTPAGASYGYTF. The chain recombines TRBV6-5 with TRBJ1-2; tentative D call: TRBD1 (6 bases). This CDR3 has 14 residues. The V and J ends lost 7 bases and 4 bases respectively, with 16 bases between them. CDR1 is MNHEY, CDR2 SVGAGI, per germline.

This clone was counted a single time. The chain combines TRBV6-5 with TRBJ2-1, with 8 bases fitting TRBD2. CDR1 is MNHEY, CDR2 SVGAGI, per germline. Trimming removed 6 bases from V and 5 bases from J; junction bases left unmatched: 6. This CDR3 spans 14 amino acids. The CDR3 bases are TGTGCCAGCAGAGGGGGACTAGGGCACAATGAGCAGTTCTTC. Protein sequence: CASRGGLGHNEQFF.

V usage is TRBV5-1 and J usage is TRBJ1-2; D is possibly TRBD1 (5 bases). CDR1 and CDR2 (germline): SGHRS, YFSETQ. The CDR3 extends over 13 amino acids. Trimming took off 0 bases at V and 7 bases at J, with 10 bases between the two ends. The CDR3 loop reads CASSLGTLGGYTF. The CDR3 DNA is TGCGCCAGCAGCTTGGGGACACTCGGTGGCTACACCTTC.

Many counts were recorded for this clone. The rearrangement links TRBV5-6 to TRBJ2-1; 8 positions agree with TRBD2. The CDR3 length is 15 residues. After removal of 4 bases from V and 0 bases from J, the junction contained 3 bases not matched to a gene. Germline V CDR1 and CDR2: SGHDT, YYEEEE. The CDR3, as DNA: TGTGCCAGCAGCCCGGGACTAGACTCCTACAATGAGCAGTTCTTC. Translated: CASSPGLDSYNEQFF.

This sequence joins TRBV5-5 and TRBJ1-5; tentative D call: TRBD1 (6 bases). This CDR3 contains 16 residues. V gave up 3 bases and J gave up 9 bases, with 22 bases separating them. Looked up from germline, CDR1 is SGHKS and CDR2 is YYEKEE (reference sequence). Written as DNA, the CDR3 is TGTGCCAGCAGCTCCTCCGGGACAACGGGGATAAGGCCCCAGCATTTT. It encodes CASSSSGTTGIRPQHF.

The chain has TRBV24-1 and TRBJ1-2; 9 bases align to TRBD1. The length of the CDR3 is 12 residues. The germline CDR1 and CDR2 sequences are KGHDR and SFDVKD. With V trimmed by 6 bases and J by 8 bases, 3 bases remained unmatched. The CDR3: CATSTGGGGYTF. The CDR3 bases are TGTGCCACCAGTACAGGGGGCGGAGGCTACACCTTC.

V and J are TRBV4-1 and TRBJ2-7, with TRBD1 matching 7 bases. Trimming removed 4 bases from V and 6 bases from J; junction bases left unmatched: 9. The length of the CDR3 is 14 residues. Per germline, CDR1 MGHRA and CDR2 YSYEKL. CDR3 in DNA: TGCGCCAGCAGCCGAGAGGGGGCAGGGGTCGAGCAGTACTTC. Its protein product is CASSREGAGVEQYF.

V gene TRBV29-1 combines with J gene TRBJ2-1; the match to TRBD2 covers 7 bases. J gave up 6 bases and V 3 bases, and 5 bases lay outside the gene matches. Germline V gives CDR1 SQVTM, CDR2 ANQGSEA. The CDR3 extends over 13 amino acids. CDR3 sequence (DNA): TGCAGCGTTGACATGATAGCGGGCAATGAGCAGTTCTTC. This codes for CSVDMIAGNEQFF.

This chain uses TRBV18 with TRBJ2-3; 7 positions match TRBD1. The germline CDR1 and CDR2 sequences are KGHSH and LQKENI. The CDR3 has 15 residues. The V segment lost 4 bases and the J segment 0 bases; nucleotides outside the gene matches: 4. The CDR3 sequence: CASSLTGASTDTQYF. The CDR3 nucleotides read TGTGCCAGCTCACTAACAGGGGCTAGCACAGATACGCAGTATTTT.

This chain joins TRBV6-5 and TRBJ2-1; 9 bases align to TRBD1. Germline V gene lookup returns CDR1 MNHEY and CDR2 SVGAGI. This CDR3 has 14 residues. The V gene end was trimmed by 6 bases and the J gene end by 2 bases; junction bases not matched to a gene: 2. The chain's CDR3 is CASRNRGPYNEQFF. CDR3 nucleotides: TGTGCCAGCAGGAACAGGGGGCCCTACAATGAGCAGTTCTTC.

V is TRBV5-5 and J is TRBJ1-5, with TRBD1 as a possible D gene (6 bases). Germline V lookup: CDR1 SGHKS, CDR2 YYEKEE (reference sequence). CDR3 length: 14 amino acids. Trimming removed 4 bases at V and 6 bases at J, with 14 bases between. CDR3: CASSAQGPGQPQHF. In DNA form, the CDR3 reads TGTGCCAGCAGCGCACAGGGTCCGGGTCAGCCCCAGCATTTT.

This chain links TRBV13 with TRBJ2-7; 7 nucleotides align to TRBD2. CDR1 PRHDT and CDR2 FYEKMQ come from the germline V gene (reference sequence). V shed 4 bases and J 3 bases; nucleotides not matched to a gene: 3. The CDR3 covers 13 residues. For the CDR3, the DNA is TGTGCCAGCAGCTCCGGACTAGACTACGAGCAGTACTTC. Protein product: CASSSGLDYEQYF.